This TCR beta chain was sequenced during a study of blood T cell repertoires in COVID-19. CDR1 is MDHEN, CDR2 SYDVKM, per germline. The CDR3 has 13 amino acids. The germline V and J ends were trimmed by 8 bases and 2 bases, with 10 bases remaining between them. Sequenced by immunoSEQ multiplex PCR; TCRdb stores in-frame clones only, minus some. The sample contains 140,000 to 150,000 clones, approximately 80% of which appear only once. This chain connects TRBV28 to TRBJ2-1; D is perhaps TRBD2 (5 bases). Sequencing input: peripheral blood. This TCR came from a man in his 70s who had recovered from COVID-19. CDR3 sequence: CASGSRAYNEQFF. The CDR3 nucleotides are TGTGCCAGCGGGAGTCGGGCCTACAATGAGCAGTTCTTC.